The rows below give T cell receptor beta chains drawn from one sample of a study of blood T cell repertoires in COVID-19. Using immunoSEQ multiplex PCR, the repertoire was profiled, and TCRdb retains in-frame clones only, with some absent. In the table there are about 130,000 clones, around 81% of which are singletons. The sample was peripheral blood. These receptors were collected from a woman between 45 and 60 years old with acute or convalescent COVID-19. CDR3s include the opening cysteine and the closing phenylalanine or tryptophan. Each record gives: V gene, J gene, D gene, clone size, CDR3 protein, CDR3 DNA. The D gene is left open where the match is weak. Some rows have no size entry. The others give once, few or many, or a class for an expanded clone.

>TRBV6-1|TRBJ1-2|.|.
CASSEINPWGQGYTF
TGTGCCAGCAGTGAAATTAACCCCTGGGGCCAGGGCTACACCTTC
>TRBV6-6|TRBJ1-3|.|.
CASLGNTIYF
TGTGCCAGTCTTGGAAACACCATATATTTT
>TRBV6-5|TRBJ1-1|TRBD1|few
CASRDRGYNEAFF
TGTGCCAGCAGGGACAGGGGGTATAATGAAGCTTTCTTT
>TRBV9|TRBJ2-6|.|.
CASSRVGTNVLTF
TGTGCCAGCTCTCGAGTCGGGACCAACGTCCTGACTTTC
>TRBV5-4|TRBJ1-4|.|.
CASSTGSGAVNEKLFF
TGTGCCAGCAGCACCGGATCAGGGGCCGTTAATGAAAAACTGTTTTTT
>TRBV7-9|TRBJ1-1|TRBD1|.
CASSQRQGPNTEAFF
TGTGCCAGCAGCCAAAGACAGGGGCCGAACACTGAAGCTTTCTTT
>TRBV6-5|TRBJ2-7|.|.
CASSYSGNSYEQYF
TGTGCCAGCAGTTATTCAGGGAACTCCTACGAGCAGTACTTC
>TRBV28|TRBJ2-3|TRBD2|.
CASSSGGLAGGGDTQYF
TGTGCCAGCAGTTCCGGCGGGCTAGCGGGAGGGGGGGATACGCAGTATTTT
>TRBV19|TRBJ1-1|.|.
CASSSGLGTEAFF
TGTGCCAGTAGTTCTGGACTCGGCACTGAAGCTTTCTTT
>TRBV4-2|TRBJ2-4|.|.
CASSQDWRDIQYF
TGTGCCAGCAGCCAAGATTGGCGGGACATTCAGTACTTC
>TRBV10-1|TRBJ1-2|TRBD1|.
CASTTPGTGDDGYTF
TGCGCCAGCACCACCCCCGGGACAGGGGACGATGGCTACACCTTC
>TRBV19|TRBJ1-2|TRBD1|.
CASTIGRQGNYGYTF
TGTGCCAGTACTATAGGACGACAGGGCAACTATGGCTACACCTTC
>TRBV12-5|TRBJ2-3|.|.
CASGLGPGGSTDTQYF
TGTGCTAGTGGTTTAGGTCCAGGGGGGAGCACAGATACGCAGTATTTT
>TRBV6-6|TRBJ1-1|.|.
CASSYSPLNTEAFF
TGTGCCAGCAGTTATTCCCCGCTAAACACTGAAGCTTTCTTT
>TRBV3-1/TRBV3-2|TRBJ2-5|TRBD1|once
CASANRGLGETQYF
TGTGCCAGCGCAAACAGGGGGTTAGGAGAGACCCAGTACTTC
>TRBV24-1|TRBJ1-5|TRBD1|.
CATSDGTGGDQPQHF
TGTGCCACCAGTGATGGGACAGGGGGCGATCAGCCCCAGCATTTT
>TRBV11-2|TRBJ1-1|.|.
CASSLAVNTEAFF
TGTGCCAGCAGCTTGGCGGTGAACACTGAAGCTTTCTTT
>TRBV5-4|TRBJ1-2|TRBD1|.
CASSLTLRQGAGGYTF
TGTGCCAGCAGCCTAACACTTAGACAGGGGGCCGGCGGCTACACCTTC
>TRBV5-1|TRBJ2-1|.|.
CASSLVDNSYNEQFF
TGCGCCAGCAGCTTGGTGGACAACTCCTACAATGAGCAGTTCTTC
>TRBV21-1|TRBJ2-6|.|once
CASNTGNSGANVLTF
TGTGCCAGCAACACAGGAAATTCTGGGGCCAACGTCCTGACTTTC
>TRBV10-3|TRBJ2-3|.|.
CAISEPRASSTDTQYF
TGTGCCATCAGTGAGCCGAGGGCAAGTAGCACAGATACGCAGTATTTT
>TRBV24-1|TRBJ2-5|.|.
CATSDVQQETQYF
TGTGCCACCAGTGACGTACAGCAAGAGACCCAGTACTTC
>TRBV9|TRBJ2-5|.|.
CASSPRGHQETQYF
TGTGCCAGCAGCCCCAGGGGACACCAAGAGACCCAGTACTTC
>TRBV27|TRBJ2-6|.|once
CASRTGTHSGANVLTF
TGTGCCAGCAGGACCGGGACTCACTCTGGGGCCAACGTCCTGACTTTC
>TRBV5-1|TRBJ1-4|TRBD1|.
CASSPSVAGGSEKLFF
TGCGCCAGCAGCCCCTCGGTTGCAGGGGGTTCGGAAAAACTGTTTTTT
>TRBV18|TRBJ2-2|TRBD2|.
CASSPQASGGSNTGELFF
TGTGCCAGCTCACCACAGGCTAGCGGGGGGTCGAACACCGGGGAGCTGTTTTTT
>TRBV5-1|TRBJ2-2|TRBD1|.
CASSSGQGAGTGELFF
TGCGCCAGCAGCTCAGGACAGGGGGCTGGGACCGGGGAGCTGTTTTTT
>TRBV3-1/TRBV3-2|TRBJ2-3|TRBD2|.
CASSYSGSTQYF
TGTGCCAGCAGCTACAGCGGGAGTACGCAGTATTTT
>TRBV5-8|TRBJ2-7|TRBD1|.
CASSRPTGGYEQYF
TGTGCCAGCAGCCGCCCGACAGGGGGCTACGAGCAGTACTTC
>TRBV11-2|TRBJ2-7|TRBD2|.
CASSLSLAGAYEQYF
TGTGCCAGCAGCTTAAGCCTAGCGGGAGCCTACGAGCAGTACTTC
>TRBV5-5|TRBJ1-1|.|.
CASSRDSELVVNTEAFF
TGTGCCAGCAGTAGAGACAGTGAATTAGTTGTGAACACTGAAGCTTTCTTT
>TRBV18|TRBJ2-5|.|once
CASSTEETQYF
TGTGCCAGCTCGACGGAGGAGACCCAGTACTTC
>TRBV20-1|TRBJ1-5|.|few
CSASFTVDQPQHF
TGCAGTGCTAGTTTTACAGTTGATCAGCCCCAGCATTTT
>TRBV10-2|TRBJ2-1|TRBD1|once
CASAGGNEQFF
TGCGCCAGCGCAGGGGGCAATGAGCAGTTCTTC
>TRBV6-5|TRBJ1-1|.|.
CASSSRILGAFF
TGTGCCAGCAGTTCCCGTATCCTAGGAGCTTTCTTT
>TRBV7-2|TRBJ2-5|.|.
CASSLAGAGGQETQYF
TGTGCCAGCAGCTTAGCTGGCGCTGGAGGGCAAGAGACCCAGTACTTC
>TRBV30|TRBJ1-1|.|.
CAWSAGGNTEAFF
TGTGCCTGGAGTGCGGGGGGGAACACTGAAGCTTTCTTT
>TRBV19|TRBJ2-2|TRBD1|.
CASTYRDRGPGELFF
TGTGCCAGTACTTACCGGGACAGGGGCCCCGGGGAGCTGTTTTTT
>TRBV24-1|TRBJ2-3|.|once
CATSETGETGAQYF
TGTGCCACCAGTGAAACCGGGGAGACAGGCGCGCAGTATTTT
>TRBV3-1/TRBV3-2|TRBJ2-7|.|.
CASSQTGTHSYEQYF
TGTGCCAGCAGCCAAACCGGGACACACTCCTACGAGCAGTACTTC
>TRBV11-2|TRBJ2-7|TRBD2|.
CASSEWTRPLTEQYF
TGTGCCAGCAGCGAGTGGACTAGACCCCTCACCGAGCAGTACTTC
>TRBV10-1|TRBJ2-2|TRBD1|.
CASKGQDGGELFF
TGCGCCAGCAAAGGACAGGACGGCGGGGAGCTGTTTTTT
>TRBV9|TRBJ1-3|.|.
CASSVGPRAGNTIYF
TGTGCCAGCAGCGTAGGTCCCAGGGCTGGAAACACCATATATTTT
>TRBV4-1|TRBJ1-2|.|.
CATYESYGYTF
TGCGCCACCTACGAGTCCTATGGCTACACCTTC
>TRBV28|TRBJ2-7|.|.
CASSFSFAGTYEQYF
TGTGCCAGCAGTTTCTCTTTTGCGGGAACCTACGAGCAGTACTTC
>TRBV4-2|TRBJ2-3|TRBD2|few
CASSPLAGGGSGDTQYF
TGTGCCAGCAGCCCCCTAGCGGGGGGAGGGTCTGGGGATACGCAGTATTTT
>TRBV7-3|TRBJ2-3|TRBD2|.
CASSRGGLSTDTQYF
TGTGCCAGCAGCCGGGGGGGCCTGAGCACAGATACGCAGTATTTT
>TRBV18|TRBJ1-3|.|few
CASSPKGGGNTIYF
TGTGCCAGCTCACCGAAAGGGGGTGGAAACACCATATATTTT
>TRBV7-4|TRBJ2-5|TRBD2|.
CASSTIKIGLAGAQETQYF
TGTGCCAGCAGCACCATCAAGATCGGACTAGCGGGAGCACAAGAGACCCAGTACTTC
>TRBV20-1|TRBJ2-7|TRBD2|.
CSAGPGGEQYF
TGCAGTGCTGGCCCGGGGGGCGAGCAGTACTTC